The present entry profiles one TCR beta chain with its context. No antigen is known for it. This record belongs to a study of neurological immune-mediated disorders. Time point meaning: technical triplicate 2. The unsorted libraries were made from 2 million PBMCs kept at -80 C. The authors produced cDNA by 5'RACE using 10-nucleotide random UMIs. Over 170 million TCR-beta sequences from 15-18 subjects were obtained in each sequencing run. One entry per CDR3 protein, called by TCRdb with MiXCR from the 5' RACE reads. This table has about 59,000 distinct CDR3 sequences, 24% appearing once. General study points: Expansion of TCR clones was greatest in HTLV-1-associated myelopathy and smallest in multiple sclerosis, where it fell below that of healthy controls.

Per the germline V gene, CDR1 is MNHEY and CDR2 is SMNVEV (reference sequence). The CDR3 is made up of 16 amino acids. With V trimmed by 4 bases and J by 7 bases, 11 bases remained unmatched. The clonotype comes from a man aged 55 to 69 with HTLV-1-associated myelopathy (HAM/TSP). Sequencing was done on a sample of PBMCs. This chain connects TRBV27 to TRBJ2-7; TRBD2 matches 12 bases. For the CDR3, the DNA is TGTGCCAGCAGTTCCTTGGGGACTAGCGGGTCGGGTGAGCAGTACTTC. Translating gives CASSSLGTSGSGEQYF.